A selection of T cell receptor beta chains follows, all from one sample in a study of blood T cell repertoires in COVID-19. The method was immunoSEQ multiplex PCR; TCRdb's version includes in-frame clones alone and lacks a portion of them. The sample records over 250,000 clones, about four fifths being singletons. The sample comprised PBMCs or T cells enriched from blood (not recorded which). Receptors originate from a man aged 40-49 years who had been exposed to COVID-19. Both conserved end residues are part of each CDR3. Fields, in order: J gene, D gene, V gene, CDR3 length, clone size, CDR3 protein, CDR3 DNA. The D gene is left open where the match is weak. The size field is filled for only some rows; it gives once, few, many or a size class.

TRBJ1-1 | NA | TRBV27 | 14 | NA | CASSLNTLHPEAFF | TGTGCCAGCAGTTTAAACACGTTGCACCCTGAAGCTTTCTTT
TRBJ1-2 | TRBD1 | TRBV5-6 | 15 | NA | CASSLAPGQGNGYTF | TGTGCCAGCAGCTTGGCCCCGGGACAGGGGAATGGCTACACCTTC
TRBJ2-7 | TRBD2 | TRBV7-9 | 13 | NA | CASSSSGSYEQYF | TGTGCCAGCAGCAGTAGCGGGAGCTACGAGCAGTACTTC
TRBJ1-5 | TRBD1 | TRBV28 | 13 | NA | CASGTASYQPQHF | TGTGCCAGCGGGACAGCAAGTTATCAGCCCCAGCATTTT
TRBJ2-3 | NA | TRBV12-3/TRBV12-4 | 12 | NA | CASRLVTDTQYF | TGTGCCAGCAGGCTAGTCACAGATACGCAGTATTTT
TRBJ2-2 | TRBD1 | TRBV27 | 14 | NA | CASSWDRDTGELFF | TGTGCCAGCAGTTGGGACAGGGACACCGGGGAGCTGTTTTTT
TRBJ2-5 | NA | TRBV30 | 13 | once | CAWSVLGRETQYF | TGTGCCTGGAGTGTGCTGGGGCGGGAGACCCAGTACTTC
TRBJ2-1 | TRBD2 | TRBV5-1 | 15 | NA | CASGPGLDYTNEQFF | TGCGCCAGCGGCCCGGGACTAGACTATACCAATGAGCAGTTCTTC
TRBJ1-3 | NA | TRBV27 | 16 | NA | CASSLGGGRDGNTIYF | TGTGCCAGCAGTTTGGGGGGGGGCCGGGATGGAAACACCATATATTTT
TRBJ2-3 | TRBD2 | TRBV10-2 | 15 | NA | CASTRFAGGPDTQYF | TGCGCCAGCACCCGGTTTGCGGGAGGGCCCGATACGCAGTATTTT
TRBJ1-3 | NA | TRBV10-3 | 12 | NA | CAGEGSGNTIYF | TGTGCCGGCGAGGGTTCTGGAAACACCATATATTTT
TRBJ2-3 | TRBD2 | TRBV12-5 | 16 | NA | CASGLGAGGSTDTQYF | TGTGCTAGTGGTTTGGGAGCGGGAGGTAGCACAGATACGCAGTATTTT
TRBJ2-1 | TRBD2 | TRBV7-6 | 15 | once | CASSFGLAGVGEQFF | TGTGCCAGCAGCTTCGGACTAGCGGGAGTTGGTGAGCAGTTCTTC
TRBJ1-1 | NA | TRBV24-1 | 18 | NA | CATRYRVFCSGRDPEAFF | TGTGCCACCAGGTACCGGGTTTTTTGTTCGGGGAGGGATCCTGAAGCTTTCTTT
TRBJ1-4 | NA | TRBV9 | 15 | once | CASSVETSGLGGMFF | TGTGCCAGCAGCGTAGAAACCAGCGGCTTAGGTGGGATGTTTTTT
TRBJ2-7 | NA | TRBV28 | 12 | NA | CASNKGGFEQYF | TGTGCCAGCAACAAGGGGGGGTTCGAGCAGTACTTC
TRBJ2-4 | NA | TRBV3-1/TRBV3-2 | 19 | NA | CASSQEGMALAERGNIQYF | TGTGCCAGCAGCCAAGAAGGCATGGCTCTTGCCGAAAGGGGAAACATTCAGTACTTC
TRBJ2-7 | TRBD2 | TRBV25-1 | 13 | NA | CASSVLAGSEQYF | TGTGCCAGCAGTGTACTAGCGGGAAGCGAGCAGTACTTC
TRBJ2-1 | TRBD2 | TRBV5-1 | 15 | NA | CATLPTSGSYNEQFF | TGCGCCACCCTCCCTACTAGCGGGAGCTACAATGAGCAGTTCTTC
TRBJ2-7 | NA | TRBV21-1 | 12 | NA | CAARDRPNEQYF | TGTGCCGCTCGGGACAGGCCGAACGAGCAGTACTTC
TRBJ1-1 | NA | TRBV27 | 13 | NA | CASSLEMNTEAFF | TGTGCCAGCAGTTTGGAGATGAACACTGAAGCTTTCTTT
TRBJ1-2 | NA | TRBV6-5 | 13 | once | CASSYVQNYGYTF | TGTGCCAGCAGTTACGTACAGAACTATGGCTACACCTTC
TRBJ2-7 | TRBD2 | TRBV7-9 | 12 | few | CASSRAGGQQYF | TGTGCCAGCAGCCGAGCGGGGGGCCAGCAGTACTTC
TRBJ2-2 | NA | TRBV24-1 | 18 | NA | CATSPGEPTPPNTGELFF | TGTGCCACCAGCCCAGGGGAACCAACCCCCCCCAACACCGGGGAGCTGTTTTTT
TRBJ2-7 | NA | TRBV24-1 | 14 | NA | CATSDWWSPYEQYF | TGTGCCACCAGTGATTGGTGGAGCCCCTACGAGCAGTACTTC
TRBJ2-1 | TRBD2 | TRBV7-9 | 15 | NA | CASSLVAGVRNEQFF | TGTGCCAGCAGCTTAGTGGCGGGAGTCCGGAATGAGCAGTTCTTC
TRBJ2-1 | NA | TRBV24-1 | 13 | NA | CATSDGRYNEQFF | TGTGCCACCAGTGATGGCAGGTACAATGAGCAGTTCTTC
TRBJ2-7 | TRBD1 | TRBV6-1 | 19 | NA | CASSGPDRGRFLSSYEQYF | TGTGCCAGCAGTGGGCCTGACAGGGGGCGGTTCCTAAGCTCCTACGAGCAGTACTTC
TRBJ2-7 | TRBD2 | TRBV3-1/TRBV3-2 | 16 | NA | CASSQDRLAASYEQYF | TGTGCCAGCAGCCAAGATAGGCTAGCGGCCTCCTACGAGCAGTACTTC
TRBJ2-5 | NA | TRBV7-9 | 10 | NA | CASRLDKQYF | TGTGCCAGCAGGCTGGACAAGCAGTACTTC
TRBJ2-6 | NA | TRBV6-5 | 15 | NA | CASSYTGSGANVLTF | TGTGCCAGCAGTTACACAGGCTCTGGGGCCAACGTCCTGACTTTC
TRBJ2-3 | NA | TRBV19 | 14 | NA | CASKSRVSTDTQYF | TGTGCCAGTAAGTCGCGGGTTAGCACAGATACGCAGTATTTT
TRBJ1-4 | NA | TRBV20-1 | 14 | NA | CSASMGPAGEKLFF | TGCAGTGCTAGTATGGGGCCCGCTGGTGAAAAACTGTTTTTT
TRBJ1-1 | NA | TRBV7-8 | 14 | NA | CASSSGGAITEAFF | TGTGCCAGCAGCTCCGGGGGGGCGATAACTGAAGCTTTCTTT
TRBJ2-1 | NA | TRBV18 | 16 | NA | CASSPPATGRNNEQFF | TGTGCCAGCTCACCACCCGCCACAGGGAGAAACAATGAGCAGTTCTTC
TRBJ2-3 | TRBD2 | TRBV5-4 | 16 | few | CASSPGGGRVADTQYF | TGTGCCAGCAGCCCGGGAGGAGGGAGGGTGGCAGATACGCAGTATTTT
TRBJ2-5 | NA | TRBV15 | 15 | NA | CATSNRQTVQETQYF | TGTGCCACCAGCAACCGACAGACAGTCCAAGAGACCCAGTACTTC
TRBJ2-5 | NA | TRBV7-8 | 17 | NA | CASSLGARRGAQETQYF | TGTGCCAGCAGCTTAGGGGCTAGGCGGGGAGCTCAAGAGACCCAGTACTTC
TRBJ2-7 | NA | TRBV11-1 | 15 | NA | CASSYRSGGLWEQYF | TGTGCCAGCAGCTATCGTTCTGGAGGCCTGTGGGAGCAGTACTTC
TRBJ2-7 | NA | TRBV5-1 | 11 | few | CTAGASYEQYF | TGCACCGCGGGGGCCTCCTACGAGCAGTACTTC
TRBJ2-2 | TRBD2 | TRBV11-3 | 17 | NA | CASSLDPSGSGYGELFF | TGTGCCAGCAGCTTAGACCCTAGCGGGAGCGGGTACGGGGAGCTGTTTTTT
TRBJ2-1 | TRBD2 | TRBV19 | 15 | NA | CASRLSSGTYNEQFF | TGTGCCAGTAGACTTTCTAGCGGGACCTACAATGAGCAGTTCTTC
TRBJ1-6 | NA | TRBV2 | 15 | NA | CASIRLRESRSPLHF | TGTGCCAGCATCCGCTTAAGGGAGTCCCGTTCACCCCTCCACTTT
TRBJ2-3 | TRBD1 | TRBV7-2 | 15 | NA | CASSTGQGFTDTQYF | TGTGCCAGCAGCACCGGACAGGGCTTCACAGATACGCAGTATTTT
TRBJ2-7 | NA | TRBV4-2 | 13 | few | CASSRDSDYEQYF | TGTGCCAGCAGCCGCGATTCCGACTACGAGCAGTACTTC